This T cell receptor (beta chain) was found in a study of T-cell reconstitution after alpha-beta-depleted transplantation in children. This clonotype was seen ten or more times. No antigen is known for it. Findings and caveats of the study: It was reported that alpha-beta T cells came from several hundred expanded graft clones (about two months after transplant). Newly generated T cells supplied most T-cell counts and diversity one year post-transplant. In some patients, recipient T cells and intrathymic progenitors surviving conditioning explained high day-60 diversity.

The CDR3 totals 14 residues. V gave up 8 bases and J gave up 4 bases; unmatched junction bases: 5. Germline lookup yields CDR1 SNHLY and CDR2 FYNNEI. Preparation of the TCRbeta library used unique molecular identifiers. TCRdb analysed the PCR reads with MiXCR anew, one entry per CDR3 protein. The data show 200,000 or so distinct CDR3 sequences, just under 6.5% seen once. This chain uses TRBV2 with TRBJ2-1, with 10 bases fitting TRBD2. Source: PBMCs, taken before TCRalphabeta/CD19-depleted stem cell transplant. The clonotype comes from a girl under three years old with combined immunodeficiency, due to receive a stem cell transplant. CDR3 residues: CASWSGGAYNEQFF. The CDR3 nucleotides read TGTGCCAGCTGGAGCGGGGGGGCGTACAATGAGCAGTTCTTC.